The rows below give T cell receptor beta chains drawn from one sample of a study of shared clonotypes between healthy human individuals. Libraries were prepared by immunoSEQ multiplex PCR; TCRdb keeps only in-frame clonotypes and omits some of them. Of 950,000 to 1,300,000 clones in the sample, 70% to 80% are singletons; the top ten hold approximately 1.5%. The sequenced material came from memory CD4+ T cells sorted from blood. Source of these receptors: a man aged 18 to 30 in good health. Each CDR3 is given with its conserved first and last residue. Each record gives: J gene, D gene, V gene, clone size, CDR3 protein, CDR3 DNA. The D gene is left open where the match is weak. Expanded clones are given a class, and other clones once, few, many or no size at all.

J: TRBJ2-5; D: .; V: TRBV9; size: .; CDR3: CASSQSPETQYF; DNA: TGTGCCAGCAGCCAGTCCCCGGAGACCCAGTACTTC
J: TRBJ1-2; D: .; V: TRBV30; size: .; CDR3: CAWSASPDYGYTF; DNA: TGTGCCTGGAGTGCCTCCCCGGACTATGGCTACACCTTC
J: TRBJ1-2; D: .; V: TRBV29-1; size: .; CDR3: CSAIRQDQVRGYTF; DNA: TGCAGCGCAATAAGACAGGACCAAGTACGGGGCTACACCTTC
J: TRBJ1-2; D: .; V: TRBV10-3; size: .; CDR3: CAISADSNYGYTF; DNA: TGTGCCATCAGTGCCGACAGCAACTATGGCTACACCTTC
J: TRBJ2-1; D: TRBD1; V: TRBV5-1; size: few; CDR3: CASSLAGQGAHEQFF; DNA: TGCGCCAGCAGCTTGGCGGGCCAGGGGGCGCATGAGCAGTTCTTC
J: TRBJ2-7; D: .; V: TRBV30; size: .; CDR3: CAGDKRGEQYF; DNA: TGTGCCGGGGACAAACGAGGCGAGCAGTACTTC
J: TRBJ1-3; D: .; V: TRBV6-7; size: few; CDR3: CASSYCRDEENTIYF; DNA: TGTGCCAGCAGTTACTGCCGGGACGAGGAAAACACCATATATTTT
J: TRBJ2-5; D: TRBD1; V: TRBV29-1; size: .; CDR3: CSVGKGAETQYF; DNA: TGCAGCGTTGGAAAGGGGGCTGAGACCCAGTACTTC
J: TRBJ2-5; D: TRBD2; V: TRBV5-4; size: many; CDR3: CASSLVAGGPSETQYF; DNA: TGTGCCAGCAGCTTGGTTGCGGGGGGGCCATCTGAGACCCAGTACTTC
J: TRBJ2-7; D: TRBD1; V: TRBV6-5; size: .; CDR3: CASSSTGDPYEQYF; DNA: TGTGCCAGCAGTTCCACAGGGGATCCATACGAGCAGTACTTC
J: TRBJ1-5; D: TRBD1; V: TRBV2; size: .; CDR3: CASSAWTGGTQPQHF; DNA: TGTGCCAGCAGTGCCTGGACAGGGGGCACTCAGCCCCAGCATTTT
J: TRBJ2-5; D: .; V: TRBV18; size: .; CDR3: CASSPPSQPVETQYF; DNA: TGTGCCAGCTCACCACCGAGTCAGCCCGTGGAGACCCAGTACTTC
J: TRBJ1-6; D: .; V: TRBV27; size: .; CDR3: CASSPRAGVGNSPLHF; DNA: TGTGCCAGCAGCCCCCGAGCGGGGGTGGGCAATTCACCCCTCCACTTT
J: TRBJ2-7; D: .; V: TRBV4-3; size: once; CDR3: CASSQGGSSYEQYF; DNA: TGCGCCAGCAGCCAAGGCGGTAGCTCCTACGAGCAGTACTTC
J: TRBJ1-5; D: .; V: TRBV2; size: few; CDR3: CASSEEGQRSQPQHF; DNA: TGTGCCAGCAGTGAGGAGGGACAAAGAAGTCAGCCCCAGCATTTT
J: TRBJ2-1; D: TRBD1; V: TRBV30; size: .; CDR3: CAWSVGQGSYNEQFF; DNA: TGTGCCTGGAGTGTGGGACAGGGCTCCTACAATGAGCAGTTCTTC
J: TRBJ1-1; D: .; V: TRBV7-9; size: .; CDR3: CASSPRGAASITEAFF; DNA: TGTGCCAGCAGCCCACGAGGGGCAGCTTCGATCACTGAAGCTTTCTTT
J: TRBJ2-2; D: .; V: TRBV12-2; size: .; CDR3: CASRFWDSGELFF; DNA: TGTGCAAGTCGCTTTTGGGACAGCGGGGAGCTGTTTTTT
J: TRBJ1-2; D: .; V: TRBV6-6; size: once; CDR3: CASSPGTSSGGGYTF; DNA: TGTGCCAGCAGTCCCGGGACCTCCTCAGGAGGGGGCTACACCTTC
J: TRBJ2-7; D: .; V: TRBV6-1; size: .; CDR3: CASRAGYEQYF; DNA: TGTGCCAGCAGGGCAGGATACGAGCAGTACTTC
J: TRBJ1-1; D: TRBD1; V: TRBV2; size: .; CDR3: CASRDRVYTEAFF; DNA: TGTGCCAGCAGGGACAGGGTGTACACTGAAGCTTTCTTT
J: TRBJ2-5; D: .; V: TRBV5-1; size: .; CDR3: CASSLEAHASETQYF; DNA: TGCGCCAGCAGCTTGGAAGCACACGCCAGTGAGACCCAGTACTTC
J: TRBJ2-7; D: .; V: TRBV28; size: few; CDR3: CASQVHRVGTPSYEQYF; DNA: TGTGCCAGCCAAGTCCATAGGGTCGGGACACCTTCCTACGAGCAGTACTTC
J: TRBJ1-1; D: TRBD1; V: TRBV6-9; size: .; CDR3: CASSFPQGQGPRGTEAFF; DNA: TGTGCCAGCAGCTTTCCTCAGGGACAGGGCCCGAGAGGGACTGAAGCTTTCTTT
J: TRBJ1-2; D: TRBD1; V: TRBV6-6; size: .; CDR3: CASSSPTGTYGYTF; DNA: TGTGCCAGCAGTTCCCCGACAGGGACGTATGGCTACACCTTC
J: TRBJ2-5; D: .; V: TRBV6-5; size: .; CDR3: CASSLHNRGTEETQYF; DNA: TGTGCCAGCAGTTTACACAATCGCGGGACGGAAGAGACCCAGTACTTC
J: TRBJ1-2; D: .; V: TRBV6-1; size: .; CDR3: CASSSYTGFYGYTF; DNA: TGTGCCAGCAGTTCCTATACAGGATTCTATGGCTACACCTTC
J: TRBJ2-1; D: .; V: TRBV11-2; size: .; CDR3: CASSLTGYNEQFF; DNA: TGTGCCAGCAGCTTAACAGGGTACAATGAGCAGTTCTTC